This entry describes one T cell receptor beta chain. Its antigen is undetermined. Profiled with immunoSEQ multiplex PCR; TCRdb holds only in-frame clones, not every one. Of roughly 100,000 clones listed, 95% to 96% are singletons. CDR3 length: 14 residues. CDR1 is MDHEN, CDR2 SYDVKM, per germline. V lost 5 bases to trimming and J lost 4 bases, with 15 bases between them. The sample originates from a study of OX40 agonist ivuxolimab in advanced cancers. Overall study context: Earlier treatment with anti-PD-1, anti-PD-L1 or anti-CTLA-4 was permitted, and under 50% had received some.

Study-level findings and limits: Not determined was the antigen specificity of the expanded peripheral T cells.

The V and J genes are TRBV28 and TRBJ2-7; tentative D call: TRBD1 (6 bases). Specimen: CD4+ or CD8+ T cells sorted from blood, collected in a trial of the OX40 agonist ivuxolimab. This TCR derives from an adult with an advanced solid tumor such as melanoma, head and neck, liver or kidney cancer. CDR3 nucleotides: TGTGCCAGCAGTCCCGGAAGGGGGAGTTACGAGCAGTACTTC. Translating it yields CASSPGRGSYEQYF.